This TCR beta chain was observed in a study of blood T cell repertoires in COVID-19. Generated by immunoSEQ multiplex PCR, the TCRdb table keeps only in-frame clones and is missing some. The sample shows about half a million clones, 75% to 90% of them seen only once. Germline V lookup: CDR1 MDHEN, CDR2 SYDVKM. V was shortened by 6 bases and J by 0 bases, with 3 bases between the two germline ends. This CDR3 comprises 12 residues. This chain uses TRBV28 with TRBJ2-1, with unresolved D. The sequenced sample was peripheral blood. The receptor comes from a man younger than 35 with COVID-19, enrolled during active disease. The CDR3 DNA reads TGTGCCAGCAGGAGCTCCTACAATGAGCAGTTCTTC. Amino acids: CASRSSYNEQFF.